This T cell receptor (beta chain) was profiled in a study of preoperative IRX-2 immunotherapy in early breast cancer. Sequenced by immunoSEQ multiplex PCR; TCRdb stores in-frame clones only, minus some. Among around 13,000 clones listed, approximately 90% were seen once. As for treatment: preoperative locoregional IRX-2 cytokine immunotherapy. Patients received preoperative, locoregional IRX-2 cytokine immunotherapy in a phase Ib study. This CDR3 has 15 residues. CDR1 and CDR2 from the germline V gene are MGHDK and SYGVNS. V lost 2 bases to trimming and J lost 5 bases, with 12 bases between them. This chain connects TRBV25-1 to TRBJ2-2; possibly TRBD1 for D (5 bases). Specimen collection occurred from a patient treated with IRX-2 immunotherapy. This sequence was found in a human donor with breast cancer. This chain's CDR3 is CASSERREGTGELFF. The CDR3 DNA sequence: TGTGCCAGCAGTGAACGCAGGGAAGGGACCGGGGAGCTGTTTTTT.